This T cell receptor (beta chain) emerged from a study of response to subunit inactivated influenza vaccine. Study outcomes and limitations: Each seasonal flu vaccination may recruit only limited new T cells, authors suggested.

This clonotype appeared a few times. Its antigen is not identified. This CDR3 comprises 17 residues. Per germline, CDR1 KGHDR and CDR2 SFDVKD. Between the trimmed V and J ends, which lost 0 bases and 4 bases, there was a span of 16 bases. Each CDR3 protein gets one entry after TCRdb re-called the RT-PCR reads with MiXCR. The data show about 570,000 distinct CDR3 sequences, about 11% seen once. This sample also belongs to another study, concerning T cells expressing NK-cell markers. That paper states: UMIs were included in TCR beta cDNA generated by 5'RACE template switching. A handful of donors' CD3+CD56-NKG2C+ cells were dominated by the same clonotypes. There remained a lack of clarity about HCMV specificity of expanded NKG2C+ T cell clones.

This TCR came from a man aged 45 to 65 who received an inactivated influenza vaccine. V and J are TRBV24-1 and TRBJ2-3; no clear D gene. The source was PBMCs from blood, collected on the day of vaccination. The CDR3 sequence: CATSDLRQVNNADTQYF. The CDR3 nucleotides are TGTGCCACCAGTGATTTGCGGCAGGTTAACAATGCAGATACGCAGTATTTT.